The rows below give T cell receptor beta chains drawn from one sample of a study of circulating and synovial CD4+ cells in juvenile arthritis. The assay was immunoSEQ multiplex PCR, and TCRdb's table has in-frame clones only and misses some. The table has around 32,000 clones, 90% to 95% seen once. Sample: CD4+ T cells from blood. These receptors were taken from a human donor with juvenile idiopathic arthritis. The CDR3 runs from the conserved cysteine through the conserved F or W. The D gene is left open where the match is weak. Clone size is given for some rows only: seen once, a few or many times, or a class if the clone is expanded.

>-|-|TRBV9|TRBJ2-3
CASSTGGVADTQYF
TGTGCCAGCAGCACGGGCGGGGTCGCAGATACGCAGTATTTT
>-|-|TRBV5-1|TRBJ1-2
CASSLVAPDRNPTAVQGRGYTF
TGCGCCAGCAGCTTGGTAGCACCGGACAGAAATCCGACAGCGGTCCAGGGACGGGGCTACACCTTC
>-|-|TRBV7-9|TRBJ2-1
CASSLTGQTYNEQFF
TGTGCCAGCAGCTTGACAGGCCAAACCTACAATGAGCAGTTCTTC
>once|TRBD2|TRBV28|TRBJ2-3
CASSSPGLAGGADTQYF
TGTGCCAGCAGTTCCCCAGGTTTAGCGGGGGGGGCAGATACGCAGTATTTT
>-|-|TRBV9|TRBJ1-1
CASSVVTNTEAFF
TGTGCCAGCAGCGTAGTCACAAACACTGAAGCTTTCTTT
>once|-|TRBV5-6|TRBJ2-7
CASSSNVRGHYEQYF
TGTGCCAGCAGCTCGAACGTCCGGGGACACTACGAGCAGTACTTC
>-|-|TRBV5-1|TRBJ2-5
CASSLIPGSQETQYF
TGCGCCAGCAGCTTAATACCCGGGTCCCAAGAGACCCAGTACTTC
>once|-|TRBV4-2|TRBJ2-1
CASSMRMELVRGNEQFF
TGTGCCAGCAGCATGAGAATGGAACTAGTTCGAGGGAATGAGCAGTTCTTC
>-|TRBD1|TRBV7-2|TRBJ2-4
CASSAGQGRFPLNIQYF
TGTGCCAGCAGCGCCGGACAGGGGCGATTTCCCCTAAACATTCAGTACTTC
>once|-|TRBV5-4|TRBJ2-1
CASSSQTASSYNEQFF
TGTGCCAGCAGCTCCCAGACAGCAAGCTCCTACAATGAGCAGTTCTTC